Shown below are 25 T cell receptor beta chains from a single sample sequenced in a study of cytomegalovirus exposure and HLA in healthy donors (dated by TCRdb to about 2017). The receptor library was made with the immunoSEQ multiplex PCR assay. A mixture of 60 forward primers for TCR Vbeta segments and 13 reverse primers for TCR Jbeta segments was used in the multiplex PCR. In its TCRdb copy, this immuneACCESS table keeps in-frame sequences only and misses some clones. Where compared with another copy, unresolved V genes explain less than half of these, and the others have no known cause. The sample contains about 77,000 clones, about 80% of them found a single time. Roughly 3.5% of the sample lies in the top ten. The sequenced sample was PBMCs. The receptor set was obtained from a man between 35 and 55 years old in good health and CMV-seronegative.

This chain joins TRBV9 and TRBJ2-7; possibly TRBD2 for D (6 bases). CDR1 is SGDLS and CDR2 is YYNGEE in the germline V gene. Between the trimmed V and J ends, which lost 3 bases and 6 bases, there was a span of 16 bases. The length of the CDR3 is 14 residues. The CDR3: CASSAGRMSCEQYF. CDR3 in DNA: TGTGCCAGCAGCGCCGGGAGAATGTCGTGCGAGCAGTACTTC.

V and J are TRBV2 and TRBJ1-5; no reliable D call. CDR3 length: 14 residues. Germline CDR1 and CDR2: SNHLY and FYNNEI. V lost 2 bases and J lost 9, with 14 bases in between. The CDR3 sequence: CASSELNGDGPQHF. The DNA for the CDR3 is TGTGCCAGCAGTGAATTGAACGGAGATGGGCCCCAGCATTTT.

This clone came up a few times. The CDR3 here is CASSPRTGSNEKLFF. The DNA for the CDR3 is TGTGCCAGCAGTCCCCGGACAGGTTCTAATGAAAAACTGTTTTTT. This chain joins TRBV6-6 and TRBJ1-4, with 7 bases aligning to TRBD1. V dropped 5 bases and J dropped 3; count of bases not matched to a gene: 6. The germline CDR1 and CDR2 sequences are MNHNY and SVGAGI (reference sequence). The CDR3 loop spans 15 amino acids.

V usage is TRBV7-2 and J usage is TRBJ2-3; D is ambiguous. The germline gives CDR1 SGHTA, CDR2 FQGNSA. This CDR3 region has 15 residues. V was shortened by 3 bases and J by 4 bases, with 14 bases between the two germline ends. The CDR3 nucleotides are TGTGCCAGCAGCTTTATGAGCCGAATCTCAGATACGCAGTATTTT. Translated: CASSFMSRISDTQYF.

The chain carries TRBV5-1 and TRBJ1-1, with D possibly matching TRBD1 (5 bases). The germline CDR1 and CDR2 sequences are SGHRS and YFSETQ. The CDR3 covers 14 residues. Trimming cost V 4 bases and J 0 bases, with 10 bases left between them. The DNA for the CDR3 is TGCGCCAGCAGCAGGGACTCGCTGAACACTGAAGCTTTCTTT. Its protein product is CASSRDSLNTEAFF.

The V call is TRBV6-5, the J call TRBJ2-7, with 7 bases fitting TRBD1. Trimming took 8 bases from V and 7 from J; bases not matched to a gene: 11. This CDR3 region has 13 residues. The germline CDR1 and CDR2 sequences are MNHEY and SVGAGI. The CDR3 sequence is CASGYDRALEQYF. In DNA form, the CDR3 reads TGTGCCAGCGGATATGACAGGGCTCTGGAGCAGTACTTC.

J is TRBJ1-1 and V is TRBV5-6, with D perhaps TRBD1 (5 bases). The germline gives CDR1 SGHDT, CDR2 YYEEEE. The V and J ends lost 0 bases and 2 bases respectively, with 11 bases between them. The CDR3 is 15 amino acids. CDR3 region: CASSLVVGANTEAFF. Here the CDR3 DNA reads TGTGCCAGCAGCTTGGTGGTAGGGGCAAACACTGAAGCTTTCTTT. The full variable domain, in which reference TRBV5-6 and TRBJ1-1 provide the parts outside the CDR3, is DAGVTQSPTHLIKTRGQQVTLRCSPKSGHDTVSWYQQALGQGPQFIFQYYEEEERQRGNFPDRFSGHQFPNYSSELNVNALLLGDSALYLCASSLVVGANTEAFFGQGTRLTVV.

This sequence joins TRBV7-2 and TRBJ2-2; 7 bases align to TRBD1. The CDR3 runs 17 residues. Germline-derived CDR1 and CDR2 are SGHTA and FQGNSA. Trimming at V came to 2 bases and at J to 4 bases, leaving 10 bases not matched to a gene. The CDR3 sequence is CASSLSLWDSFTGELFF. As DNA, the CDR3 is TGTGCCAGCAGCTTAAGCTTGTGGGACAGTTTCACCGGGGAGCTGTTTTTT.

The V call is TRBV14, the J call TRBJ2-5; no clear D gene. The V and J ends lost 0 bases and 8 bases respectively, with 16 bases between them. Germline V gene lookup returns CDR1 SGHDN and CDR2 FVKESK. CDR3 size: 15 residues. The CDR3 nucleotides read TGTGCCAGCAGCCAAGAAAGGCTAGGTGGAGTTACCCAGTACTTC. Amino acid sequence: CASSQERLGGVTQYF. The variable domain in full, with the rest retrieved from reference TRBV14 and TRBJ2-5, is EAGVTQFPSHSVIEKGQTVTLRCDPISGHDNLYWYRRVMGKEIKFLLHFVKESKQDESGMPNNRFLAERTGGTYSTLKVQPAELEDSGVYFCASSQERLGGVTQYFGPGTRLLVL.

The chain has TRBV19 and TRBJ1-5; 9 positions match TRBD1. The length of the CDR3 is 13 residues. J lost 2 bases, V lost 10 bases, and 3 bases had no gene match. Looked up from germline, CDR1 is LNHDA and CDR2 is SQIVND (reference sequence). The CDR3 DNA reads TGTGCCATGGGACAGGGAGGCAATCAGCCCCAGCATTTT. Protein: CAMGQGGNQPQHF.

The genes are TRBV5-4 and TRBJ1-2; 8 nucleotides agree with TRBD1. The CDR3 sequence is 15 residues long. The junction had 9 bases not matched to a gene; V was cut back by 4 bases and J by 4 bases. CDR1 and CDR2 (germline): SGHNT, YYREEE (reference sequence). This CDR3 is CASSQRQGKGYGYTF. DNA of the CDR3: TGTGCCAGCAGCCAAAGACAGGGGAAGGGCTATGGCTACACCTTC.

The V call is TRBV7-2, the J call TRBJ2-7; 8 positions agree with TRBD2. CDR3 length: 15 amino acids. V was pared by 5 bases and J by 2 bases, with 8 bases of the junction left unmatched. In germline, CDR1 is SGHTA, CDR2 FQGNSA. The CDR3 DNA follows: TGTGCCAGCAGCCCCCCTCCGGGACTAGCCTACGAGCAGTACTTC. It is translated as CASSPPPGLAYEQYF.

CDR3 in DNA: TGTGCCTGGAGTTTCGGTCGATATAGCAATCAGCCCCAGCATTTT. This translates into CAWSFGRYSNQPQHF. The rearrangement uses TRBV30 and TRBJ1-5, with D unresolved. The CDR3 is 15 residues long. Trimming took off 2 bases at V and 0 bases at J, with 11 bases between the two ends. CDR1 is GTSNPN and CDR2 is SVGIG in the germline V gene (reference sequence).

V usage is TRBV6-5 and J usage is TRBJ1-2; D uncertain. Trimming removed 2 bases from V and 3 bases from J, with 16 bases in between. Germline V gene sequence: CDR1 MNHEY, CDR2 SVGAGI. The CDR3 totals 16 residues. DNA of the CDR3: TGTGCCAGCAGTTACAAGGCTACAGTATCTCACTATGGCTACACCTTC. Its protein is CASSYKATVSHYGYTF.

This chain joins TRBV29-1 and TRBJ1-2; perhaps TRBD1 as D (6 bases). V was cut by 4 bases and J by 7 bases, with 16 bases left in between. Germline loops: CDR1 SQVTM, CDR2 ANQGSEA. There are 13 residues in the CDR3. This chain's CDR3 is CSVGASGGAGYTF. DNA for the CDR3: TGCAGCGTTGGTGCTTCGGGGGGGGCTGGCTACACCTTC.

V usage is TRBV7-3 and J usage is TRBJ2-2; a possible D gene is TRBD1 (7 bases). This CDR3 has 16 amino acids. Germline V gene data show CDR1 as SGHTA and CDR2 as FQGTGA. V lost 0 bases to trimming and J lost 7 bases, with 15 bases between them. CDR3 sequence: CASSLTGGQSGGELFF. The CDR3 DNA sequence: TGTGCCAGCAGCTTAACGGGGGGACAGAGTGGCGGGGAGCTGTTTTTT. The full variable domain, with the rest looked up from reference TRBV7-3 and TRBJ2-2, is GAGVSQTPSNKVTEKGKYVELRCDPISGHTALYWYRQSLGQGPEFLIYFQGTGAADDSGLPNDRFFAVRPEGSVSTLKIQRTERGDSAVYLCASSLTGGQSGGELFFGEGSRLTVL.

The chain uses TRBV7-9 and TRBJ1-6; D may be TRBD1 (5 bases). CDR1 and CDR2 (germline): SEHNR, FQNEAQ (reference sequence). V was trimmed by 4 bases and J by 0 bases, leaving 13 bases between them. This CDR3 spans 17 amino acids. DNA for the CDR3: TGTGCCAGCAGCTCCACTGGGGGGAGCTCCTATAATTCACCCCTCCACTTT. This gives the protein CASSSTGGSSYNSPLHF.

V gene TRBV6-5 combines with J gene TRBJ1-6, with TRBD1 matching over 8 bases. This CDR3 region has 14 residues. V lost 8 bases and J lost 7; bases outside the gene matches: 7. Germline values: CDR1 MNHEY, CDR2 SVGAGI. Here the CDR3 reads CASCRTGRNSPLHF. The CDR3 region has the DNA TGTGCCAGCTGTCGGACAGGGAGAAATTCACCCCTCCACTTT.

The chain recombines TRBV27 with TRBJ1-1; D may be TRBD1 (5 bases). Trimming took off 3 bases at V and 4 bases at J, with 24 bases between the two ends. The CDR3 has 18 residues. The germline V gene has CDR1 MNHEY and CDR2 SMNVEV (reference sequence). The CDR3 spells CASSFSAKSLGVSTEAFF. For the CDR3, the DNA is TGTGCCAGCAGTTTTTCTGCCAAGAGTTTAGGGGTAAGCACTGAAGCTTTCTTT.

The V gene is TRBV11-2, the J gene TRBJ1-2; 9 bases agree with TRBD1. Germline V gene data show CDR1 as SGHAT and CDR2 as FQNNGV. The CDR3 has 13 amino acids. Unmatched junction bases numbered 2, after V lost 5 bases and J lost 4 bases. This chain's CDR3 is CASSRDRVYGYTF. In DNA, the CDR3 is TGTGCCAGCAGCCGGGACAGGGTCTATGGCTACACCTTC.

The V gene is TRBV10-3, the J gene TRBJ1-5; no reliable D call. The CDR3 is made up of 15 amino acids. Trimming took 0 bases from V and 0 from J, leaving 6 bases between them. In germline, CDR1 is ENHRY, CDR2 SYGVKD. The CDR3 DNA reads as TGTGCCATCAGTGAGTCACTAGGTAGCAATCAGCCCCAGCATTTT. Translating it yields CAISESLGSNQPQHF.

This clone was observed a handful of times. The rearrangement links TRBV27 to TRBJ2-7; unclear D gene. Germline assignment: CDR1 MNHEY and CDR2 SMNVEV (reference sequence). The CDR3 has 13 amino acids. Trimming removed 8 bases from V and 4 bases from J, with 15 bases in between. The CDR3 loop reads CASASFTGYEQYF. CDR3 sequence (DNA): TGTGCCAGCGCAAGTTTCACGGGTTACGAGCAGTACTTC.

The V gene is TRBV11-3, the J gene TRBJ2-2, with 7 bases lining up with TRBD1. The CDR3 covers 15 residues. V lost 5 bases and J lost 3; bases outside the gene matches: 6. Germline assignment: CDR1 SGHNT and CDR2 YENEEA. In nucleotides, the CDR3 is TGTGCCAGCAGCCGAGGGGGCGCGGACACCGGGGAGCTGTTTTTT. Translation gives CASSRGGADTGELFF.

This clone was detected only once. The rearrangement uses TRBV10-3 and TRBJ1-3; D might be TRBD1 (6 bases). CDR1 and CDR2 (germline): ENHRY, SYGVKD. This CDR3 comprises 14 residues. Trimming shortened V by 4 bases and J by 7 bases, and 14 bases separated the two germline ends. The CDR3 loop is CAISVQGTGNTIYF. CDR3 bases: TGTGCCATCAGTGTCCAGGGGACCGGGAACACCATATATTTT.

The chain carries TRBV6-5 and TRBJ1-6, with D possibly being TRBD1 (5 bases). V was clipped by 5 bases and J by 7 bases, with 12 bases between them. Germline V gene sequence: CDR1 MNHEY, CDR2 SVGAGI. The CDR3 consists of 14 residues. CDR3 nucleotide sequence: TGTGCCAGCAGTACTGGGACTCGAAATTCACCCCTCCACTTT. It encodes CASSTGTRNSPLHF.